This TCR beta chain comes out of a study of T cell responses to AZD1222 COVID-19 vaccine. Notes on this clone: Its antigen is undetermined.

Whole-study results and caveats: Only a handful of AZD1222 recipients, roughly six in all, had baseline seropositivity.

Libraries were prepared by immunoSEQ multiplex PCR; TCRdb keeps only in-frame clonotypes and omits some of them. This sample has 55,000 to 65,000 clones, with around nine tenths found just once. CDR1 and CDR2 from the germline V gene are SGHTA and FQGNSA. CDR3 size: 17 residues. J was trimmed by 5 bases and V by 5 bases; bases with no gene match: 13. The chain recombines TRBV7-2 with TRBJ2-1; 9 bases map to TRBD1. This TCR was sampled from an adult in good health. The sequenced sample was peripheral blood, obtained on day 0 of AZD1222 vaccination. Written as DNA, the CDR3 is TGTGCCAGCAGCAAAAGAGGTGGGACAGGGCGCAACAATGAGCAGTTCTTC. It is translated as CASSKRGGTGRNNEQFF.